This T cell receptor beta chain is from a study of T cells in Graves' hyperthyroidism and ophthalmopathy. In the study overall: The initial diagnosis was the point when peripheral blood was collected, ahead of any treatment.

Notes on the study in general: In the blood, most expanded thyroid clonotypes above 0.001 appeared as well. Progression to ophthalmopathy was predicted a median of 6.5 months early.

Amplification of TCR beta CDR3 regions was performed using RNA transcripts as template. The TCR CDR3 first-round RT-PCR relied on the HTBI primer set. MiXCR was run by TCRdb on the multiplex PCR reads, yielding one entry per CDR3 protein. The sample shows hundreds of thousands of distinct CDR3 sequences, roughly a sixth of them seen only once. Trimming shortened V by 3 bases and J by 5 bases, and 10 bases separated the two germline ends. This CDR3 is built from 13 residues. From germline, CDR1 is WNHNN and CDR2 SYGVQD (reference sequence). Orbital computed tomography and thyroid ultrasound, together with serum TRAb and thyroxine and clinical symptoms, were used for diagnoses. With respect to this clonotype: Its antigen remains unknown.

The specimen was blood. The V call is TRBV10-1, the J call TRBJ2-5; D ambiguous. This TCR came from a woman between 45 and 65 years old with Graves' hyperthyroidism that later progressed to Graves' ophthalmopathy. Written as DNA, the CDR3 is TGCGCCAGCAGTGAAAACCAAAGGGAGACCCAGTACTTC. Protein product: CASSENQRETQYF.